Included here is one TCR beta chain sequence, with context. This specimen comes from a study of T cell responses to AZD1222 COVID-19 vaccine. At the level of the study: The analysis combined second doses at about 4 or about 12 weeks.

The germline V gene has CDR1 MNHEY and CDR2 SVGAGI. With 0 bases removed from V and 8 bases from J, the gap between germline ends came to 11 bases. This CDR3 is built from 14 residues. Libraries were prepared by immunoSEQ multiplex PCR; TCRdb keeps only in-frame clonotypes and omits some of them. This table has more than 85,000 clones, 88% appearing once. Material: peripheral blood, obtained on day 0 of AZD1222 vaccination. The rearrangement links TRBV6-5 to TRBJ2-1, with D possibly TRBD2 on 5 matching bases. The receptor was isolated from an adult in good health. The CDR3 loop reads CASSYSGSRDEQFF. In nucleotides, the CDR3 is TGTGCCAGCAGTTACTCGGGGTCGAGGGATGAGCAGTTCTTC.